This TCR beta chain derives from a study of a mutant IDH1 vaccine in newly diagnosed glioma. Worth noting for this clone: The antigen remains unidentified.

This CDR3 region has 16 residues. Germline V gives CDR1 MGHRA, CDR2 YSYEKL. V lost 5 bases and J lost 0, with 14 bases in between. Produced via immunoSEQ multiplex PCR; TCRdb's table is partial and in-frame only. Here the sample spans some 10,000 clones, approximately 85% being singletons. Time point of the sample: week 47, end of study. Doses comprised 300 ug of mutant IDH1 20-mer peptide each, plus topical imiquimod. The source was PBMCs, collected from a glioma patient whose treatment included an IDH1 peptide vaccine. The chain is built from TRBV4-1 and TRBJ1-3; D not certain. This receptor was identified in a man aged 25-40 years with glioma. DNA of the CDR3: TGCGCCAGCAGCGGAGACGGTTATTTCTCTGGAAACACCATATATTTT. This gives the protein CASSGDGYFSGNTIYF.